Here is one TCR beta chain with its context. This clonotype is classified as medium-sized (0.01 to 0.1%). No cognate antigen has been identified for it. Base qualities are not at hand, and no much larger clone is one base apart. Follow-up blood from HIV-infected patients was collected roughly three months, about 14 weeks, after antiretroviral therapy began. Whole blood was used without fractionating the cells, so the repertoire represented all peripheral T cells without sorting. For RNA extraction, an approximately 2.5 ml sample of peripheral blood was drawn into Tempus tubes. Patients were deemed ineligible for enrollment if they had febrile or AIDS-related illness, tumors, hepatitis B or C coinfection, immunomodulatory therapy, recent vaccination or treatment interruptions. Residual genomic DNA was removed with the TURBO-DNase kit and globin mRNA was depleted with GLOBINclear. These data come from a study of HIV-infected patients and healthy controls (dated by TCRdb to 2013 to 2014). About the full investigation: CD4 counts were modestly but significantly increased in about 85% of the 16 patients after three months of therapy, but they remained below normal ranges. Whether deep TCR repertoire sequencing of small blood samples from HIV patients could capture immune perturbation and reconstitution was tested in the study. Viral load became undetectable in about 75% of the 16 patients by the second bleed and in all patients after a further year of therapy. CD8 counts showed no consistent shift during early therapy, whereas the CD4:CD8 ratio rose slightly. Patients exhibited no overall T-cell lymphocytopenia, and total CDR3 counts per chain were not significantly different from those of controls. The study at large found these results: Alpha-beta chain pairing was not determined in the samples. In the study, no determination of donor HLA types was made. Compared with untreated HIV+ repertoires, healthy control repertoires had roughly threefold more distinct CDR3s and a higher Shannon diversity. Size-matched repertoire data did not replicate the apparent post-therapy recovery of the Gini index in HIV-infected patients. The observed differences in diversity were not explained by the slight differences in age and sex profiles between the study cohorts. Sequencing depth was restricted by the use of whole blood, which also prevented the dynamics of distinct T-cell subpopulations from being separated. HIV-associated CDR3s exhibited a significant reduction in frequency during therapy, whereas CMV-associated CDR3s exhibited no significant change, although the majority increased in frequency. Comparisons were complicated by unequal numbers of distinct sequences between patients and controls, and rare events from HIV-infected data were overweighted by size-matching. Processing was restricted to sixteen HIV-infected individuals, which the authors judged to be a major constraint on the generalizability of the findings. Only around 3 months of therapy was reflected in the treated samples, a period arguably too short to observe immune reconstitution given low adult thymic output. By Jaccard index and by the count of highly shared sequences, healthy controls shared more CDR3s between individuals than HIV+ patients did. Alpha-chain CDR3s from MAIT cells occurred at high frequency in healthy controls but were severely depleted in HIV+ repertoires. Compared with controls, HIV-infected patients showed significantly different mean usage of eight alpha and eight beta V genes. Oligoclonality may be reflected in the significantly higher mean Gini indices of HIV-infected repertoires compared with controls.

Reverse transcription of about 500 ng RNA was performed with SuperScript III using primers directed against the alpha and beta constant regions. Separate libraries for the alpha and beta chains were generated through chain-specific third strand synthesis that incorporated multiplexing indices. The protocol used a single primer pair to amplify all rearrangements within a chain, which avoided primer bias, and attached molecular barcodes to each cDNA molecule. The SP2 sequencing primer site and a random hexamer were carried on a 5' RACE adapter, to which purified cDNA was joined by T4 RNA Ligase 1. With slow temperature ramps used to favor optimal annealing, second strand synthesis was primed from the SP2 site with Phusion polymerase. Each molecule's 12-nucleotide barcode consisted of two random hexamer sequences, both added before amplification and joined together. P5 and P7 adapter elements plus a second index were added in a short first PCR, which was followed by a roughly 25-cycle amplification PCR with P5s and P7 primers. In total the libraries went through about 25 PCR cycles, after which the libraries were quantified on a Qubit, sized on a Bioanalyzer, and diluted to 3.5 to 5 nM. The normalized libraries were sequenced on an Illumina MiSeq using 2 x 250 paired-end kits. Reverse transcription reactions were cleaned up on MinElute columns and eluted into around 10 ul Tris-Cl. A 1:1 ratio of AMPure XP beads was used to clean the adapter ligations after they had run for approximately 20 hours at 16 degrees C. On the authors' methods: A modified Decombinator processed the demultiplexed FASTQ files and output V, J, insert and barcode information. Sequences that shared a barcode but differed from the dominant sequence were discarded as errors, and original cDNA molecules were estimated by counting barcodes clustered at Levenshtein distance 3. The R packages ineq, vegan, igraph and RCytoscape were used for downstream analyses, with IMGT nomenclature and CDR3 definitions applied. V gene usage was calculated across distinct sequences, with every TCR tallied a single time to avoid skew from clonal expansion. Unique CDR3 amino acid sequences within a donor were connected in similarity networks whenever two sequences differed by a single Levenshtein edit. In the repertoires, a search was made for a compiled set of published HIV-specific CDR3s (roughly 83 alpha, 702 beta) and CMV-specific CDR3s (approximately 13 alpha, 240 or so beta). Lower sequence numbers were not the cause of the decreased diversity in patients, as random subsampling to size-matched repertoires showed. The raw public data were reprocessed by TCRdb itself: fastp quality trimming at Q25, MiXCR clonotype calling, in-frame beta chains only. All rows with the same CDR3 protein become a single entry with the most common DNA and genes. What appears here as the V and J calls and clone size reflects TCRdb's work, not the paper's. The sample has some 4,000 distinct CDR3 sequences on record, about 8% of them singletons. Roughly 17% of the sample is in the top ten clones.

V gives up 6 bases and J gives up 4 bases, and the segment between their germline ends measures 12 bases. The CDR3 runs 13 amino acids, cysteine and phenylalanine included. The kept DNA is CDR3 alone, 39 bases in frame from the first base. Per the germline V gene (reference sequence), LGHDT is the CDR1 and YNNKEL is the CDR2. This receptor was identified in an adult with HIV infection. The specimen comprised blood, sampled during antiretroviral therapy. The V and J segments used are TRBV3-1 and TRBJ2-5; the D gene is perhaps TRBD1, on 5 matching bases. The CDR3 is CASRGLRGETQYF. The DNA sequence is TGTGCCAGCAGGGGGCTTAGGGGAGAGACCCAGTACTTC.